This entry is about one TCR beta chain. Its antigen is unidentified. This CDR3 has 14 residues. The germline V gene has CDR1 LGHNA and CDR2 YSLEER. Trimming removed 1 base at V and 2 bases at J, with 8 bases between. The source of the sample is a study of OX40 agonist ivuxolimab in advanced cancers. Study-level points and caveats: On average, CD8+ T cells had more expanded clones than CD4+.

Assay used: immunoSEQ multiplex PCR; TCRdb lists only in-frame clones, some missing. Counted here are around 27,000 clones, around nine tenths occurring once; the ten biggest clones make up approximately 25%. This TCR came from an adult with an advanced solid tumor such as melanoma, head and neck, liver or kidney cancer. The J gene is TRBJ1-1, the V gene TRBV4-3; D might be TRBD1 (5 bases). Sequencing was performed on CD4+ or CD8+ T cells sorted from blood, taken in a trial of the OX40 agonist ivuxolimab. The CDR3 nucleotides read TGCGCCAGCAGCCAAGCGGGGGAAAACACTGAAGCTTTCTTT. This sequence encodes CASSQAGENTEAFF.